This T cell receptor (beta chain) was captured in a study of regulatory T cells in long-lasting Graves disease. Germline assignment: CDR1 DFQATT and CDR2 SNEGSKA (reference sequence). CDR3 length: 14 residues. J was trimmed by 6 bases and V by 0 bases; bases with no gene match: 6. Overall study findings and caveats: Persistent Graves' cases showed lower TCR diversity than newly diagnosed cases.

Time point defined: persistent/refractory GD, antithyroid drugs over 5 years with positive TRAb. Isolated PBMC RNA provided the starting material for the TCR library. From an endocrinology department in Xi'an, China, came the patients. A blood draw put around 9 milliliters of peripheral blood into EDTA tubes. The authors built TCR beta libraries using iRepertoire HTBI primers and Arm-PCR of CDR3 regions. One entry per CDR3 protein, called by TCRdb with MiXCR from the multiplex PCR reads. The sample holds about 470,000 distinct CDR3 sequences, around a fifth seen once. Regarding this clonotype: Its antigen remains unknown.

Sequencing used peripheral blood mononuclear cells (PBMCs), obtained when the disease was refractory, from a patient treated with antithyroid drugs. This clonotype was obtained from a female donor with Graves disease. V is TRBV20-1 and J is TRBJ2-7, with TRBD2 matching over 9 bases. CDR3 sequence: CSARDLAGPGEQYF. The CDR3 nucleotides read TGCAGTGCTAGAGATCTAGCGGGACCCGGCGAGCAGTACTTC.